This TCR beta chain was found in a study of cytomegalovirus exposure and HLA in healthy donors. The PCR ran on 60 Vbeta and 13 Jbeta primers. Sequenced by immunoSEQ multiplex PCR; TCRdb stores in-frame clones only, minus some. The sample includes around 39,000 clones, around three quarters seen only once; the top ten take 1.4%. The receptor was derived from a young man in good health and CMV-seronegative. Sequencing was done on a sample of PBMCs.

The CDR3 here is CASREDRGPYGYTF. In DNA, the CDR3 is TGTGCCAGCAGGGAGGACAGGGGCCCCTATGGCTACACCTTC. The chain combines TRBV25-1 with TRBJ1-2, with TRBD1 identical over 9 bases. Germline loops: CDR1 MGHDK, CDR2 SYGVNS. The length of the CDR3 is 14 residues. V shed 6 bases, J shed 4 bases, and the junction held 6 bases outside the gene matches.